Each of the 3 T cell receptor beta chains below was sequenced from the same sample in a study of regulatory T cells in long-lasting Graves disease. Regarding time point: persistent/refractory GD, antithyroid drugs over 5 years with positive TRAb. There was RNA extracted from PBMCs, and the TCR library was made from it. HTBI primers from iRepertoire and Arm-PCR of CDR3 regions yielded the TCR beta libraries. TCRdb re-analysed the multiplex PCR reads in MiXCR, keeping a single row per CDR3 protein. The repertoire consists of about 310,000 distinct CDR3 sequences, with around a fifth occurring once and the leading ten covering 56%. Material: peripheral blood mononuclear cells (PBMCs), obtained when the disease was refractory, from a patient treated with antithyroid drugs. These TCRs come from a female donor with Graves disease.

The chain employs TRBV29-1 and TRBJ2-7; 7 bases are shared with TRBD2. Germline CDR1 and CDR2: SQVTM and ANQGSEA. The CDR3 runs 14 residues. V gave up 1 base and J gave up 0 bases; unmatched junction bases: 3. The CDR3 DNA reads TGCAGCGTTGAAGCGGGACTACACTCCTACGAGCAGTACTTC. Protein: CSVEAGLHSYEQYF.

V is TRBV10-3 and J is TRBJ2-6; perhaps D is TRBD1 or TRBD2 (6 bases each). V was trimmed by 2 bases and J by 3 bases, leaving 14 bases between them. Germline CDR1 is ENHRY and CDR2 is SYGVKD. The CDR3 has 17 residues. CDR3 sequence reads: CAISEEGGSVGANVLTF. The CDR3 DNA reads as TGTGCCATCAGTGAGGAAGGGGGGAGTGTTGGGGCCAACGTCCTGACTTTC.

This chain connects TRBV7-2 to TRBJ2-7; 7 nucleotides align to TRBD1. Germline values: CDR1 SGHTA, CDR2 FQGNSA. V shed 5 bases and J 6 bases; nucleotides not matched to a gene: 10. CDR3 size: 14 residues. For the CDR3, the DNA is TGTGCCAGCAGCCCACAGGGGACGGGACGCGAGCAGTACTTC. Its translation: CASSPQGTGREQYF.